Listed here is a single T cell receptor (beta chain). Its matching antigen is unknown. TCRdb itself ran the 5' RACE reads through MiXCR, one entry per CDR3 protein. The sample holds about 60,000 distinct CDR3 sequences, approximately 31% seen once. Points from the study as a whole: Larger-cohort validation covered only one TCR beta V-J rearrangement.

CD25-based Treg depletion was applied to purified naive CD4+ T cells. The germline V gene has CDR1 MDHEN and CDR2 SYDVKM. CDR3 length equals 15 residues. J gave up 3 bases and V 3 bases, and 7 bases lay outside the gene matches. The V call is TRBV28, the J call TRBJ2-7, with 8 nucleotides matching TRBD2. Sequenced material: tumor-infiltrating naive CD4+ T cells sorted from the breast tumor. Subset specified: naive CD4+ T cells, CD4+CD45RA+CD25-. The clonotype comes from a female donor with breast cancer. The CDR3 nucleotides read TGTGCCAGCAGTTTCGCGAGCGGGAGAATCTACGAGCAGTACTTC. Amino acids: CASSFASGRIYEQYF.